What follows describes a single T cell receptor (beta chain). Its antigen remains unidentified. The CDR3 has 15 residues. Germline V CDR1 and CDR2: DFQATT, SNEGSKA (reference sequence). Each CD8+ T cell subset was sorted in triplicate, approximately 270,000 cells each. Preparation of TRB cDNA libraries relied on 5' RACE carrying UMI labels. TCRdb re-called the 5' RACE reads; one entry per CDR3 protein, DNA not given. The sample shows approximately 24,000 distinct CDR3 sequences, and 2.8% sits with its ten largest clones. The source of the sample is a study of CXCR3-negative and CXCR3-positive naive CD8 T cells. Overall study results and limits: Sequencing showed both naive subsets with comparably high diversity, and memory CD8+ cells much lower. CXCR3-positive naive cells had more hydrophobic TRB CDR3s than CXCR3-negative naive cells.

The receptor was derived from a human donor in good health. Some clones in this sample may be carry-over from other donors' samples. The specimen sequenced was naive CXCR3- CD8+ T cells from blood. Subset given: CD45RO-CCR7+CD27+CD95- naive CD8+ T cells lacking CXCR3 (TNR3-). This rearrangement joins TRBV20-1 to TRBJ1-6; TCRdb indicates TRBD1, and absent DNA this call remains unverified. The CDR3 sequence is CSARPGVQGGSPLHF.